One and the same sample provided the 25 T cell receptor beta chains below, sequenced in a study of brain metastases from non-small cell lung cancer. The method was immunoSEQ multiplex PCR; TCRdb's version includes in-frame clones alone and lacks a portion of them. Of some 6,000 clones detected, around 83% appear once; the ten largest clones hold 6% to 8%. Sequenced input: primary lung tumor tissue. The receptors shown here come from a donor older than 35 with non-small cell lung cancer.

This clone has just one count. The V gene is TRBV18, the J gene TRBJ2-3; 8 bases are a match to TRBD1. The ends lost 5 bases at V and 5 bases at J; junction bases unmatched: 6. Per germline, CDR1 KGHSH and CDR2 LQKENI. The CDR3 sequence is 14 residues long. The CDR3 protein is CASSAGQERDTQYF. The CDR3 DNA sequence: TGTGCCAGCTCAGCGGGACAGGAACGAGATACGCAGTATTTT.

This clone was seen a handful of times. The V gene is TRBV12-3 or TRBV12-4, the J gene TRBJ1-1; no firm D call. The CDR3 is made up of 11 amino acids. V was clipped by 4 bases and J by 7 bases, with 7 bases between them. The CDR3 loop is CASSWRHEAFF. The DNA for the CDR3 is TGTGCCAGCAGTTGGCGACATGAAGCTTTCTTT.

V and J are TRBV2 and TRBJ2-7, with D tentatively TRBD1 (6 bases). The germline CDR1 and CDR2 sequences are SNHLY and FYNNEI. Trimming pared 3 bases from V and 0 bases from J, leaving 21 bases between. CDR3 length: 18 residues. The chain's CDR3 is CASSELRLRRGPSYEQYF. The CDR3 DNA reads TGTGCCAGCAGTGAGCTCAGACTCCGCAGGGGACCCTCCTACGAGCAGTACTTC. Full variable domain (rest looked up from reference TRBV2 and TRBJ2-7): EPEVTQTPSHQVTQMGQEVILRCVPISNHLYFYWYRQILGQKVEFLVSFYNNEISEKSEIFDDQFSVERPDGSNFTLKIRSTKLEDSAMYFCASSELRLRRGPSYEQYFGPGTRLTVT.

This clone has just one count. The gene calls are TRBV6-1 and TRBJ1-2, with 9 bases lining up with TRBD1. The ends lost 2 bases at V and 7 bases at J; junction bases unmatched: 8. There are 15 residues in the CDR3. CDR1 MNHNS and CDR2 SASEGT come from the germline V gene. In DNA, the CDR3 is TGTGCCAGCAGTGAAATGAGACTGACAGGGGGTGGCTACACCTTC. Translating it yields CASSEMRLTGGGYTF.

CDR3: CASSRQGFGEQFF. CDR3 DNA: TGTGCCAGCAGCCGACAGGGGTTCGGTGAGCAGTTCTTC. The J gene is TRBJ2-1, the V gene TRBV12-3 or TRBV12-4, with TRBD1 matching over 8 bases. There are 13 residues in the CDR3. With 6 bases clipped from V and 9 bases from J, the junction kept 7 bases outside the gene matches.

CDR3 in amino acids: CASSLDRRTDTQYF. The CDR3 region has the DNA TGTGCCAGCAGCTTGGACAGGAGGACAGATACGCAGTATTTT. This sequence joins TRBV11-3 and TRBJ2-3; 7 bases are a match to TRBD1. The CDR3 has 14 residues. After removal of 3 bases from V and 3 bases from J, the junction contained 3 bases not matched to a gene. Germline-derived CDR1 and CDR2 are SGHNT and YENEEA.

This clone was detected a few times. The chain has TRBV7-2 and TRBJ2-3; D might be TRBD2 (6 bases). This CDR3 region has 15 residues. V was pared by 0 bases and J by 5 bases, with 12 bases between. CDR1 is SGHTA and CDR2 is FQGNSA in the germline V gene. CDR3 amino acids: CASSLALAPGDTQYF. Here the CDR3 DNA reads TGTGCCAGCAGCTTAGCGCTAGCGCCGGGAGATACGCAGTATTTT.

V and J are TRBV25-1 and TRBJ1-2, with 7 nucleotides matching TRBD1. Germline V gene lookup returns CDR1 MGHDK and CDR2 SYGVNS. V trimming: 0 bases; J trimming: 4 bases; junction bases outside the gene matches: 5. The CDR3 is made up of 15 amino acids. Here the CDR3 reads CASSEYKGASYGYTF. The CDR3, as DNA: TGTGCCAGCAGTGAATATAAGGGGGCGAGCTATGGCTACACCTTC.

This chain connects TRBV6-5 to TRBJ1-1; TRBD1 agrees at 7 bases. The germline V gene has CDR1 MNHEY and CDR2 SVGAGI. The length of the CDR3 is 14 residues. V was clipped by 4 bases and J by 0 bases; unmatched bases: 2. CDR3 in amino acids: CASSLRGLNTEAFF. CDR3 sequence (DNA): TGTGCCAGCAGTTTAAGGGGGCTGAACACTGAAGCTTTCTTT.

The chain uses TRBV19 and TRBJ2-7, with D possibly being TRBD1 (6 bases). The ends were cut back, 4 bases at V and 3 bases at J, with 7 bases in the middle. This CDR3 is built from 12 residues. The germline gives CDR1 LNHDA, CDR2 SQIVND (reference sequence). In DNA form, the CDR3 reads TGTGCCAGTAGTAGAGGGGGCTACGAGCAGTACTTC. The encoded protein is CASSRGGYEQYF.

Only a few counts were recorded for this clone. V is TRBV7-8 and J is TRBJ1-1, with D uncertain. This CDR3 has 14 amino acids. The germline V gene encodes CDR1 SGHVS and CDR2 FQNEAQ. With 5 bases removed from V and 3 bases from J, the gap between germline ends came to 13 bases. CDR3: CASSAQTGDTEAFF. The CDR3 coding sequence is TGTGCCAGCAGCGCCCAGACTGGGGACACTGAAGCTTTCTTT.

The CDR3 loop is CASSPPGGGTEAFF. The CDR3 DNA reads as TGTGCCAGCAGCCCGCCGGGGGGAGGCACTGAAGCTTTCTTT. The chain has TRBV6-5 and TRBJ1-1; the D gene is possibly TRBD1 (5 bases). V dropped 6 bases and J dropped 4 bases, with 15 bases sitting between them. CDR3 length: 14 residues. CDR1 and CDR2 (germline): MNHEY, SVGAGI.

This chain uses TRBV9 with TRBJ1-1, with D maybe TRBD1 (5 bases). Germline-derived CDR1 and CDR2 are SGDLS and YYNGEE. The CDR3 length is 15 residues. The V end was cut by 0 bases, the J end by 4 bases, with 13 bases between. The CDR3 spells CASSVGVGASTEAFF. In DNA, the CDR3 is TGTGCCAGCAGCGTAGGTGTAGGGGCGAGCACTGAAGCTTTCTTT.

The chain recombines TRBV23-1 with TRBJ1-6; the match to TRBD1 covers 7 bases. TRBV23-1 is designated an ORF whose function remains uncertain. V lost 6 bases to trimming and J lost 4 bases; unmatched junction nucleotides: 6. The CDR3 totals 15 residues. CDR3 amino acids: CASRSRQGYNSPLHF. CDR3 DNA sequence: TGCGCCAGCAGGTCCCGACAGGGTTATAATTCACCCCTCCACTTT.

This chain uses TRBV10-3 with TRBJ1-3; weak D call: TRBD1 (5 bases). The CDR3 length is 15 residues. The V gene lost 6 bases and the J gene lost 3 bases, with 15 bases spanning the gap. Germline V gives CDR1 ENHRY, CDR2 SYGVKD. The chain's CDR3 is CAIRSQGTGGNTIYF. For the CDR3, the DNA is TGTGCCATCAGGTCGCAGGGAACAGGTGGAAACACCATATATTTT.

The rearrangement joins TRBV7-3 to TRBJ2-3, with TRBD1 as a possible D gene (6 bases). This CDR3 has 14 residues. The V and J ends lost 5 bases and 6 bases respectively, with 15 bases between them. Germline V lookup: CDR1 SGHTA, CDR2 FQGTGA. CDR3 sequence (DNA): TGTGCCAGCAGCCCCCAGGGGCGGCAGGATACGCAGTATTTT. This codes for CASSPQGRQDTQYF.

The chain links TRBV9 to TRBJ1-1; unclear D gene. Germline loops: CDR1 SGDLS, CDR2 YYNGEE. This CDR3 has 15 residues. V was shortened by 4 bases and J by 1 base, with 14 bases between the two germline ends. CDR3 DNA sequence: TGTGCCAGCAGCCCTGGCGGCCGGGAGAACACTGAAGCTTTCTTT. Protein: CASSPGGRENTEAFF.

V usage is TRBV11-3 and J usage is TRBJ2-3; D uncertain. Germline V gene lookup returns CDR1 SGHNT and CDR2 YENEEA. The CDR3 length is 16 residues. V lost 2 bases and J lost 0, with 12 bases in between. CDR3 coding DNA: TGTGCCAGCAGCTTACACAGCGCATTAAGCACAGATACGCAGTATTTT. It yields the protein CASSLHSALSTDTQYF.

The chain uses TRBV19 and TRBJ2-3; D gene uncertain. Germline V gene sequence: CDR1 LNHDA, CDR2 SQIVND (reference sequence). The CDR3 length is 15 residues. Trimming took off 5 bases at V and 0 bases at J, with 12 bases between the two ends. DNA for the CDR3: TGTGCCAGTAGTCCCGAGGCACTGAGCACAGATACGCAGTATTTT. It specifies CASSPEALSTDTQYF. Combining the CDR3 with reference TRBV19 and TRBJ2-3 gives the whole variable domain DGGITQSPKYLFRKEGQNVTLSCEQNLNHDAMYWYRQDPGQGLRLIYYSQIVNDFQKGDIAEGYSVSREKKESFPLTVTSAQKNPTAFYLCASSPEALSTDTQYFGPGTRLTVL.

This clone is large (0.1 to 1%) by share. Here the CDR3 reads CSVEGFEGNTEAFF. In DNA, the CDR3 is TGCAGCGTTGAGGGCTTCGAGGGGAACACTGAAGCTTTCTTT. This chain joins TRBV29-1 and TRBJ1-1, with D unresolved. Trimming took off 3 bases at V and 1 base at J, with 12 bases between the two ends. Per germline, CDR1 SQVTM and CDR2 ANQGSEA. The CDR3 spans 14 residues.

CDR3 protein: CASRGAANGQYGYTF. The CDR3 region has the DNA TGTGCCAGCAGGGGGGCTGCAAACGGACAGTATGGCTACACCTTC. This chain uses TRBV2 with TRBJ1-2; D might be TRBD1 (6 bases). The V and J ends lost 6 bases and 5 bases respectively, with 19 bases between them. Looked up from germline, CDR1 is SNHLY and CDR2 is FYNNEI. This CDR3 comprises 15 residues.

This chain's CDR3 is CASSAGNTEAFF. The CDR3 bases are TGTGCCAGCAGCGCCGGGAACACTGAAGCTTTCTTT. The chain has TRBV5-6 and TRBJ1-1; unclear D gene. Trimming stripped 4 bases from V and 1 base from J, with 5 bases between. CDR3 length equals 12 residues. Looked up from germline, CDR1 is SGHDT and CDR2 is YYEEEE.

The V gene is TRBV6-1, the J gene TRBJ1-1; D remains unclear. V was clipped by 2 bases and J by 1 base, with 5 bases between them. This CDR3 spans 13 amino acids. Germline lookup yields CDR1 MNHNS and CDR2 SASEGT. The CDR3 here is CASSEKKNTEAFF. The DNA of the CDR3 is TGTGCCAGCAGTGAAAAAAAGAACACTGAAGCTTTCTTT.

The rearrangement joins TRBV9 to TRBJ2-3, with D uncertain. The CDR3 sequence is 13 residues long. Germline assignment: CDR1 SGDLS and CDR2 YYNGEE. V was cut by 3 bases and J by 0 bases, with 5 bases left in between. The CDR3 bases are TGTGCCAGCAGCGCCACTAGCACAGATACGCAGTATTTT. Translation: CASSATSTDTQYF.

The chain uses TRBV29-1 and TRBJ2-3, with TRBD2 as a possible D gene (5 bases). Deletions cut 7 bases from V and 3 bases from J, with 14 bases between. CDR3 size: 13 residues. Germline values: CDR1 SQVTM, CDR2 ANQGSEA. CDR3 loop: CSAALGGTDTQYF. DNA for the CDR3: TGCAGCGCCGCCCTTGGAGGAACAGATACGCAGTATTTT.